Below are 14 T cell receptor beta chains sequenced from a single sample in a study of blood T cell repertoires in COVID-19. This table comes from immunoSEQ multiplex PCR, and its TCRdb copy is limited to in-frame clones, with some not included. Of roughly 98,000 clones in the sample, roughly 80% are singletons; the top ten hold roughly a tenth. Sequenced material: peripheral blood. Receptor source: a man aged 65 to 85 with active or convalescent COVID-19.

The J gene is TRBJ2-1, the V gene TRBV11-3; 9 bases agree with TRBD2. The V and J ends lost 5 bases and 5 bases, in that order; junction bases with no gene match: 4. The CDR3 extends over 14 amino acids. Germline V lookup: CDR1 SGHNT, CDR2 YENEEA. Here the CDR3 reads CASSDSGGDNEQFF. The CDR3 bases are TGTGCCAGCAGCGATAGCGGGGGAGACAATGAGCAGTTCTTC.

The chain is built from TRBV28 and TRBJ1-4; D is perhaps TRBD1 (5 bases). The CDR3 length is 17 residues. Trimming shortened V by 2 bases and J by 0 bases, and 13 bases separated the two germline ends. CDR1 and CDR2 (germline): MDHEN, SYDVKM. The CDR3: CASSLGKGVATNEKLFF. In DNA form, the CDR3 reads TGTGCCAGCAGTTTAGGAAAAGGGGTTGCAACTAATGAAAAACTGTTTTTT.

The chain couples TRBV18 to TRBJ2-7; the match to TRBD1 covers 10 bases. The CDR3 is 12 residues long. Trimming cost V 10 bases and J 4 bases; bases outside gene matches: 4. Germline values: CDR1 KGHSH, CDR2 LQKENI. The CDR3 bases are TGTGCCACCACGGGACAGGGGTACGAGCAGTACTTC. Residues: CATTGQGYEQYF.

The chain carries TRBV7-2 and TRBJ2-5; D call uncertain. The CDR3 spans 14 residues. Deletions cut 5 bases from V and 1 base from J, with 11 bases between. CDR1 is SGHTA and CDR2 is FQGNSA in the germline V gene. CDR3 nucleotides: TGTGCCAGCAGCCCATACTCCTCCCAAGAGACCCAGTACTTC. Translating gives CASSPYSSQETQYF.

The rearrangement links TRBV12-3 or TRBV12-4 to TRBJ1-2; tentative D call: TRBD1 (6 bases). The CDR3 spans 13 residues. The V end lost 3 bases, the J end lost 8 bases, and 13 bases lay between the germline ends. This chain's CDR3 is CASSFGTLVGYTF. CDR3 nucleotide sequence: TGTGCCAGCAGTTTCGGGACATTAGTCGGCTACACCTTC.

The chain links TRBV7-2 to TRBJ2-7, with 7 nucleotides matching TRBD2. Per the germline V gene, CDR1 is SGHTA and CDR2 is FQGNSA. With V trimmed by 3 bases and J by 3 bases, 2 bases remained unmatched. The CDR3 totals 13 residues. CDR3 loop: CASSFGLGYEQYF. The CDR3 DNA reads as TGTGCCAGCAGCTTTGGACTAGGCTACGAGCAGTACTTC.

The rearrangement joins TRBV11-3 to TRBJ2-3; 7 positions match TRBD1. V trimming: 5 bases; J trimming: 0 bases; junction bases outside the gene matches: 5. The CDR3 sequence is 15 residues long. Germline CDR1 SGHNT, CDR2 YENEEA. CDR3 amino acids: CASSKDRASTDTQYF. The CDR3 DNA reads TGTGCCAGCAGCAAAGACAGGGCCAGCACAGATACGCAGTATTTT.

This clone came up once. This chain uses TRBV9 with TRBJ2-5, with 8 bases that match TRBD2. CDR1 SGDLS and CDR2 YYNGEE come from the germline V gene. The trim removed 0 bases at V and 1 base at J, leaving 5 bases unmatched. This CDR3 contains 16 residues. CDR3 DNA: TGTGCCAGCAGCGTAGGACTAGCGAAACTCCAAGAGACCCAGTACTTC. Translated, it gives CASSVGLAKLQETQYF.

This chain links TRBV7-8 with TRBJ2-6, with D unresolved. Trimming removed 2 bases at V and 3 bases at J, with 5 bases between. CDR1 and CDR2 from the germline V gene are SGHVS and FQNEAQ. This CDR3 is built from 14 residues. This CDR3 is CASSLLFGANVLTF. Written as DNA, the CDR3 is TGTGCCAGCAGCTTACTTTTTGGGGCCAACGTCCTGACTTTC.

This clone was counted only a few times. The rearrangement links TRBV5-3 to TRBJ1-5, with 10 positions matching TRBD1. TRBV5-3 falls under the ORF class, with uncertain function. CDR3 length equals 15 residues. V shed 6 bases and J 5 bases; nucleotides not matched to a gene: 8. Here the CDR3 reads CARNEGQGSYQPQHF. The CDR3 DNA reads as TGTGCCAGAAATGAGGGACAGGGGAGTTATCAGCCCCAGCATTTT.

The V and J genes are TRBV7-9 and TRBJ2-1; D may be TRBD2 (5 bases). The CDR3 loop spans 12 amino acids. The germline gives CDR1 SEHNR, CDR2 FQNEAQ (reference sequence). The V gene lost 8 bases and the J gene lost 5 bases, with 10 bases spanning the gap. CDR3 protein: CASRPADNEQFF. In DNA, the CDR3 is TGTGCCAGCCGTCCAGCGGACAATGAGCAGTTCTTC.

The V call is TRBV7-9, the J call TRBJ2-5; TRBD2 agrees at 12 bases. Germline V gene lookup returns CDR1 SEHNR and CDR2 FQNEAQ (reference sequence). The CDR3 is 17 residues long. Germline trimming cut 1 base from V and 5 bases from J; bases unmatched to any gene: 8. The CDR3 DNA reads TGTGCCAGCAGCTTAGTCCTTTCGGGACTAGCGGGTGAGACCCAGTACTTC. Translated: CASSLVLSGLAGETQYF.

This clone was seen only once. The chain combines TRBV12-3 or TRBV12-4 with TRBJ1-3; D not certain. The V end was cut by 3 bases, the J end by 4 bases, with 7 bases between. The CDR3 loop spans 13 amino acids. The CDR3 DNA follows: TGTGCCAGCAGTTTTGGCCGAGGAAACACCATATATTTT. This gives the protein CASSFGRGNTIYF.

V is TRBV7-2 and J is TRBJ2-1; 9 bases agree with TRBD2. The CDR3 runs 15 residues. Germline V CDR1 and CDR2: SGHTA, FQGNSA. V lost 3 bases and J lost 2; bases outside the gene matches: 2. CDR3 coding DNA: TGTGCCAGCAGCTTCGCGGGGGGGCCCTACAATGAGCAGTTCTTC. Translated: CASSFAGGPYNEQFF.